There are a few counts of the clone carrying this T cell receptor beta chain. Its antigen is currently unknown. TCRdb passed the RACE reads through MiXCR, listing each CDR3 protein once. The sample carries 85,000 to 100,000 distinct CDR3 sequences, 27% recorded once. The time point here: patch test 3, about 24 weeks after DPC sensitization. The treatment: therapeutic diphenylcyclopropenone sensitization with weekly scalp DPC. Blood, whole and unfractionated, served as the source for total RNA extraction. This sample is part of a study of human T cells and chemical hapten exposure. Study as a whole: Sensitization used 2% DPC on about 2 cm by about 2 cm upper inner arm skin. Epicutaneous patch tests delivered 0.01% DPC to the upper back, with evaluation at 6 days.

Study-wide findings and caveats: It was expanded TCRs that formed significantly more large CDR3 similarity clusters than controls did.

Deletions cut 3 bases from V and 7 bases from J, with 10 bases between. Looked up from germline, CDR1 is MDHEN and CDR2 is SYDVKM. There are 12 residues in the CDR3. The sequenced sample was whole blood, obtained in connection with sensitization to the hapten diphenylcyclopropenone (DPC). This receptor was identified in a middle-aged man with alopecia areata. Some clones in this sample may be carry-over from other donors' samples. The V call is TRBV28, the J call TRBJ2-7; TRBD2 might be the D (5 bases). The CDR3 DNA is TGTGCCAGCAGTTTTTCGGGGTATGAGCAGTACTTC. Its protein is CASSFSGYEQYF.